This entry is about one T cell receptor beta chain. The sample is drawn from a study of blood T cell repertoires in COVID-19. Study in general: Specimens from acute and convalescent COVID-19 originated in the United States, Italy and Spain.

The germline V gene encodes CDR1 MDHEN and CDR2 SYDVKM. The CDR3 consists of 15 residues. With V trimmed by 5 bases and J by 5 bases, 9 bases remained unmatched. In the authors' workflow: Reference gene primers were amplified, and this amplification served to estimate nucleated cell counts. Profiling relied on immunoSEQ multiplex PCR, and the TCRdb table lists in-frame clones only, not all of them. D and trimming were read from the DNA, whereas the V and J calls and clone size are those reported in that table. The table records hundreds of thousands of clones, approximately 86% of them present only once.

The chain carries TRBV28 and TRBJ1-5; 7 bases are shared with TRBD1. Sample: peripheral blood. The source of this sequence is a woman in her 70s with COVID-19, enrolled during active disease. In DNA, the CDR3 is TGTGCCAGCAGTAACGGACAGGTGGAGTATCAGCCCCAGCATTTT. Amino acid sequence: CASSNGQVEYQPQHF.